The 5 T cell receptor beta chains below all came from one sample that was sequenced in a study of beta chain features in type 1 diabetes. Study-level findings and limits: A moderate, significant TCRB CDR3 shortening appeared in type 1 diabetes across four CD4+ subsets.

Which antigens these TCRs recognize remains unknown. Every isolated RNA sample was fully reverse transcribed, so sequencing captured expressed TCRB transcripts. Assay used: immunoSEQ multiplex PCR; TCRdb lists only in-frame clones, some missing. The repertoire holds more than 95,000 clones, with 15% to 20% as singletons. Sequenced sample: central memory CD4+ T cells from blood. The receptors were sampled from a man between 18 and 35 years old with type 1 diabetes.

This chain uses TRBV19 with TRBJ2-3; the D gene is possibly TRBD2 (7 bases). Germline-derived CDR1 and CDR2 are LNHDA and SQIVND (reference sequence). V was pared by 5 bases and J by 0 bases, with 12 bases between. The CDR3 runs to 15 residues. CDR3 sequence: CASSPRGASTDTQYF. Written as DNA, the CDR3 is TGTGCCAGTAGTCCCCGGGGGGCCAGCACAGATACGCAGTATTTT.

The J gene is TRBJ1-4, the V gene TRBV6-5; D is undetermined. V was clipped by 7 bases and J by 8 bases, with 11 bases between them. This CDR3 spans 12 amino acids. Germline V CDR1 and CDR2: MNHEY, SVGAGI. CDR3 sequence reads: CASTRRGEKLFF. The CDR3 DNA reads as TGTGCCAGCACGAGGAGAGGGGAAAAACTGTTTTTT.

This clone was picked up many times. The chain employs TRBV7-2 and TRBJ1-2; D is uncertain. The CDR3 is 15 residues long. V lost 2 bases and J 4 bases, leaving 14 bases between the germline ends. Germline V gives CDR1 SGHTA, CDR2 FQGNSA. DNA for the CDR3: TGTGCCAGCAGCTTAATGGTAACAGAAACCTATGGCTACACCTTC. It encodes CASSLMVTETYGYTF.

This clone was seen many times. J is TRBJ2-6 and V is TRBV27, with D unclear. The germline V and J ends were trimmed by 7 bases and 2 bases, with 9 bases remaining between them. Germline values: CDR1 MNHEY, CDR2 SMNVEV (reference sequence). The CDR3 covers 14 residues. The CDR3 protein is CASMDLAGANVLTF. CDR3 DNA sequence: TGTGCCAGCATGGATTTAGCTGGGGCCAACGTCCTGACTTTC.

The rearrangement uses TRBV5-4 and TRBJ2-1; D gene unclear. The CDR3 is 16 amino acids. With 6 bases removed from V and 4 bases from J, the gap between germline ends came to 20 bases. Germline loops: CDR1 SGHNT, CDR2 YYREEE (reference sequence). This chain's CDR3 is CASNLGGGSLYNEQFF. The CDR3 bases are TGTGCCAGCAATCTGGGCGGTGGCAGCCTATACAATGAGCAGTTCTTC.